Listed here are 6 T cell receptor beta chains from one sample, sequenced in a study of cytomegalovirus exposure and HLA in healthy donors. PCR involved 60 Vbeta and 13 Jbeta primers. The data were produced by immunoSEQ multiplex PCR, yet TCRdb's version contains in-frame clones alone and is incomplete. Among some 160,000 clones listed, 65% to 85% were seen once. Sequencing input: PBMCs. The receptors originated from a woman aged 40 to 50 in good health and CMV-seropositive.

The rearrangement joins TRBV19 to TRBJ2-3, with a tentative D call TRBD1 (5 bases). With 10 bases removed from V and 0 bases from J, the gap between germline ends came to 11 bases. The CDR3 runs to 13 residues. The germline CDR1 and CDR2 sequences are LNHDA and SQIVND (reference sequence). The chain's CDR3 is CATRDRSTDTQYF. The DNA of the CDR3 is TGTGCCACCAGAGACAGAAGCACAGATACGCAGTATTTT.

This chain uses TRBV5-1 with TRBJ1-4; D possibly corresponds to TRBD1 (5 bases). V lost 0 bases, J lost 3 bases, and 9 bases lay in between. Looked up from germline, CDR1 is SGHRS and CDR2 is YFSETQ. The CDR3 spans 15 residues. The CDR3 protein is CASSLEGEANEKLFF. DNA of the CDR3: TGCGCCAGCAGCTTGGAAGGGGAAGCTAATGAAAAACTGTTTTTT.

V and J are TRBV15 and TRBJ1-4, with D possibly TRBD1 on 5 matching bases. There are 16 residues in the CDR3. V was shortened by 4 bases and J by 7 bases, with 19 bases between the two germline ends. CDR1 and CDR2 from the germline V gene are LNHNV and YYDKDF (reference sequence). The CDR3 DNA reads TGTGCCACCAGCACGGAACGTAGGGGAGGCGGTGAAAAACTGTTTTTT. Translated, it gives CATSTERRGGGEKLFF.

The chain recombines TRBV4-2 with TRBJ1-1; TRBD1 matches at 12 bases. The CDR3 totals 16 residues. Germline V gives CDR1 LGHNA, CDR2 YNFKEQ. Trimming at V came to 6 bases and at J to 3 bases, leaving 8 bases not matched to a gene. CDR3 DNA: TGTGCCAGCAGACCGGGGACAGGGGGCCTATACACTGAAGCTTTCTTT. Translation gives CASRPGTGGLYTEAFF.

The chain combines TRBV5-4 with TRBJ2-2; a possible D gene is TRBD1 (5 bases). Deletions cut 1 base from V and 1 base from J, with 5 bases between. The CDR3 has 14 amino acids. Germline V lookup: CDR1 SGHNT, CDR2 YYREEE (reference sequence). For the CDR3, the DNA is TGTGCCAGCAGCTTGACAGGGAACACCGGGGAGCTGTTTTTT. Protein product: CASSLTGNTGELFF.

The chain uses TRBV6-1 and TRBJ2-4; D unresolved. CDR1 is MNHNS and CDR2 is SASEGT in the germline V gene. The CDR3 length is 12 residues. V lost 6 bases and J lost 5, with 8 bases in between. CDR3 amino acids: CASRSVQNIQYF. CDR3 DNA: TGTGCCAGCAGGAGTGTCCAAAACATTCAGTACTTC.